A selection of T cell receptor beta chains follows, all from one sample in a study of type 1 regulatory T cells. TCRdb reprocessed the reads with MiXCR, giving one entry per CDR3 protein. The table lists about 100,000 distinct CDR3 sequences, roughly 30% of them singletons. The material sequenced was CD4+ T cells, either the whole sample or a sorted fraction (not recorded which). These TCRs come from a human donor in good health. CDR3s leave out the opening cysteine and the closing phenylalanine or tryptophan. The order of the fields is V gene, J gene, CDR3 protein.

V: TRBV20-1
J: TRBJ2-2
CDR3: SADISGRATGELF

V: TRBV20-1
J: TRBJ1-1
CDR3: SAKATGRTEAF

V: TRBV20-1
J: TRBJ1-5
CDR3: SAEEGKAQH

V: TRBV30
J: TRBJ2-2
CDR3: AWHGAGTRNTGELF

V: TRBV7-9
J: TRBJ1-2
CDR3: ASSYGTLGGYGYT

V: TRBV15
J: TRBJ2-2
CDR3: TTSRGQNTGELF

V: TRBV5-4
J: TRBJ2-2
CDR3: ASSLGSGGAAIGELF

V: TRBV7-2
J: TRBJ2-7
CDR3: ASSLGGTSGSLYEQY

V: TRBV29-1
J: TRBJ2-3
CDR3: SGCLDGGRTTDTQY

V: TRBV5-1
J: TRBJ2-1
CDR3: ASSRTQSSYNEQF

V: TRBV11-2
J: TRBJ2-1
CDR3: ASSFSSSYNEQF

V: TRBV7-2
J: TRBJ2-1
CDR3: ASSLAYNEQF

V: TRBV13
J: TRBJ2-7
CDR3: ASSASGTAGGQY

V: TRBV6-2/TRBV6-3
J: TRBJ2-7
CDR3: ASSRGSGYEQY

V: TRBV7-9
J: TRBJ1-4
CDR3: ASSGTPKGPTNEKLF

V: TRBV21-1
J: TRBJ2-1
CDR3: ASSKRLAGVNEQF

V: TRBV7-7
J: TRBJ2-3
CDR3: ASSPGLPPDTQY

V: TRBV29-1
J: TRBJ2-1
CDR3: SVVGGLGLSGQF

V: TRBV5-1
J: TRBJ1-6
CDR3: ASSSGSYNSPLH

V: TRBV7-2
J: TRBJ2-3
CDR3: ASSLGDTPADTQY

V: TRBV6-2/TRBV6-3
J: TRBJ2-7
CDR3: ASSYLTQGAAYYEQY

V: TRBV6-1
J: TRBJ2-2
CDR3: ATTRGRNTGELF

V: TRBV7-2
J: TRBJ2-6
CDR3: ASSSGQVGANVLT

V: TRBV2
J: TRBJ2-1
CDR3: ASSALGLAGADNEQF

V: TRBV20-1
J: TRBJ1-2
CDR3: SARGQAVGLGGYT

V: TRBV5-4
J: TRBJ2-5
CDR3: ASSLASGRETQY

V: TRBV9
J: TRBJ2-6
CDR3: ASSEERTGRANVLT

V: TRBV29-1
J: TRBJ2-5
CDR3: SSELGQETQY

V: TRBV29-1
J: TRBJ1-2
CDR3: SARGTANYGYT

V: TRBV15
J: TRBJ2-2
CDR3: ATSRDLAGRSGELF

V: TRBV20-1
J: TRBJ2-3
CDR3: SARVSPTTDTQY

V: TRBV4-1
J: TRBJ1-1
CDR3: ASSQDRQLNTEAF

V: TRBV20-1
J: TRBJ2-7
CDR3: SARVGRDSYEQY

V: TRBV6-5
J: TRBJ2-1
CDR3: ASRRQNEQF

V: TRBV25-1
J: TRBJ1-2
CDR3: ASCDGLHGYT

V: TRBV7-2
J: TRBJ1-5
CDR3: ASSLDGVSTQPQH

V: TRBV14
J: TRBJ2-5
CDR3: ASSLSGRAETQY